This passage covers 9 T cell receptor beta chains from one sample sequenced in a study of glioma-infiltrating T cells. Amplification of TCR alpha and beta CDR3 regions from RNA used iRepertoire nested multiplex PCR. Via MiXCR, TCRdb re-called the multiplex PCR reads, giving one row per CDR3 protein. Here the sample spans under 200,000 distinct CDR3 sequences, around 40% being singletons. The sample taken for sequencing was glioma tissue, nonneoplastic brain tissue, or PBMCs (not recorded which). Receptor source: a human donor with low-grade glioma or glioblastoma, undergoing nonglioma brain surgery, or in good health (not recorded which).

V is TRBV28 and J is TRBJ2-6, with TRBD1 as a possible D gene (5 bases). The V end lost 5 bases, the J end lost 2 bases, and 13 bases lay between the germline ends. The germline gives CDR1 MDHEN, CDR2 SYDVKM. This CDR3 is built from 16 residues. In DNA form, the CDR3 reads TGTGCCAGCAGTCCGCTCAGGGCAACTGGGGCCAACGTCCTGACTTTC. Its translation is CASSPLRATGANVLTF.

This clonotype has ten or more counts. V gene TRBV10-3 combines with J gene TRBJ1-1; no firm D call. The germline V gene has CDR1 ENHRY and CDR2 SYGVKD. The CDR3 has 13 residues. Trimming left V 5 bases short and J 3 bases short, with 10 bases between. CDR3: CAISLYGYTEAFF. The DNA of the CDR3 is TGTGCCATCAGTCTTTACGGATACACTGAAGCTTTCTTT.

For this clonotype: A much larger clone is a single base away; this may be a read error. The rearrangement joins TRBV7-9 to TRBJ1-2; D is undetermined. The CDR3 has 13 residues. CDR1 is SEHNR, CDR2 FQNEAQ, per germline (reference sequence). This CDR3 reads CASSLGADYVYTF. In DNA form, the CDR3 reads TGTGCCAGCAGCTTAGGGGCTGACTATGTCTACACCTTC.

For this clonotype: Germline is not matched at one junction end, which may reflect a read error. V and J are TRBV20-1 and TRBJ2-5; 7 bases match TRBD2. The CDR3 has 13 amino acids. Germline CDR1 and CDR2: DFQATT and SNEGSKA (reference sequence). The CDR3 here is CSAIFRGRENQYF. In DNA form, the CDR3 reads TGCAGTGCTATCTTTCGCGGGAGAGAGAACCAGTACTTC.

The CDR3 here is CASSLRRDPFTQYF. CDR3 nucleotide sequence: TGTGCCAGCAGTCTCCGAAGGGACCCCTTCACGCAGTATTTT. V and J are TRBV27 and TRBJ2-3, with D perhaps being TRBD1 or TRBD2 (5 bases each). Trimming removed 5 bases at V and 9 bases at J, with 18 bases between. This CDR3 spans 14 amino acids. Germline V gene sequence: CDR1 MNHEY, CDR2 SMNVEV (reference sequence).

The genes are TRBV20-1 and TRBJ1-5; perhaps TRBD1 as D (5 bases). The CDR3 is made up of 14 amino acids. V dropped 1 base and J dropped 7 bases, with 14 bases sitting between them. CDR1 DFQATT and CDR2 SNEGSKA come from the germline V gene (reference sequence). The CDR3 is CSARGAGEGQPQHF. The CDR3 nucleotides read TGCAGTGCTAGAGGCGCGGGGGAAGGCCAGCCCCAGCATTTT.

For this clonotype: The junction does not match germline at one end; this may be a read error. This chain links TRBV2 with TRBJ1-5, with a weak D call TRBD1 (6 bases). The CDR3 is made up of 14 amino acids. Germline values: CDR1 SNHLY, CDR2 FYNNEI. The CDR3 coding sequence is TGTGCCACCAACAGACAGGCTAGCAATCAGCCCCAGGATTTT. As protein: CATNRQASNQPQDF.

As regards this clonotype: This may come from a read error, since a much larger clone is one base off. V usage is TRBV28 and J usage is TRBJ1-1; tentative D call: TRBD1 (5 bases). CDR3 length: 16 residues. The germline V gene has CDR1 MDHEN and CDR2 SYDVKM. CDR3 sequence (DNA): TGTGCCTGCAGGAGGGAGGACGGGGCCCTGAACACTGAAGCTTTCTTT. Translating it yields CACRREDGALNTEAFF. The complete variable domain, with remaining parts taken from reference TRBV28 and TRBJ1-1, reads DVKVTQSSRYLVKRTGEKVFLECVQDMDHENMFWYRQDPGLGLRLIYFSYDVKMKEKGDIPEGYSVSREKKERFSLILESASTNQTSMYLCACRREDGALNTEAFFGQGTRLTVV.

V gene TRBV29-1 combines with J gene TRBJ2-7; tentative D call: TRBD1 (6 bases). V was shortened by 7 bases and J by 6 bases, with 19 bases between the two germline ends. Germline CDR1 and CDR2: SQVTM and ANQGSEA. This CDR3 spans 13 amino acids. The CDR3 here is CSGKRDTSAEQYF. The CDR3 DNA reads TGCAGCGGTAAAAGGGACACATCAGCCGAGCAGTACTTC.